A selection of T cell receptor beta chains follows, all from one sample in a study of OX40 agonist ivuxolimab in advanced cancers. Sequencing used immunoSEQ multiplex PCR; TCRdb keeps in-frame clones, though not all of them. The top ten clones hold 31% of a sample with roughly 48,000 clones, around nine tenths of them seen once. This specimen was CD4+ or CD8+ T cells sorted from blood, taken in a trial of the OX40 agonist ivuxolimab. These receptors all come from an adult with an advanced solid tumor such as melanoma, head and neck, liver or kidney cancer. Both conserved end residues are part of each CDR3. Each record gives: clone size, D gene, V gene, J gene, CDR3 protein, CDR3 DNA. A D gene is named only where the DNA matches it firmly. Rows give clone size only sometimes, using once, few, many, or a class for an expanded clone.

abundance: -
d_gene: -
v_gene: TRBV9
j_gene: TRBJ2-7
CDR3aa: CASSVDGGLPPEQYF
CDR3nt: TGTGCCAGCAGCGTCGACGGGGGACTTCCCCCCGAGCAGTACTTC

abundance: -
d_gene: -
v_gene: TRBV4-1
j_gene: TRBJ2-7
CDR3aa: CASSHTGHQGSYEQYF
CDR3nt: TGCGCCAGCAGTCATACTGGACACCAGGGCTCCTACGAGCAGTACTTC

abundance: -
d_gene: -
v_gene: TRBV11-2
j_gene: TRBJ2-3
CDR3aa: CASSLTTNTQYF
CDR3nt: TGTGCCAGCAGCTTAACCACAAATACGCAGTATTTT

abundance: -
d_gene: -
v_gene: TRBV4-1
j_gene: TRBJ2-7
CDR3aa: CASSYDGAYEQYF
CDR3nt: TGCGCCAGCAGCTACGACGGGGCCTACGAGCAGTACTTC

abundance: once
d_gene: -
v_gene: TRBV4-1
j_gene: TRBJ1-4
CDR3aa: CASSQESWGEKLFF
CDR3nt: TGCGCCAGCAGCCAAGAGTCTTGGGGTGAAAAACTGTTTTTT

abundance: -
d_gene: -
v_gene: TRBV7-8
j_gene: TRBJ1-3
CDR3aa: CASSLVLSSGNTIYF
CDR3nt: TGTGCCAGCAGCTTAGTTCTCAGCTCTGGAAACACCATATATTTT

abundance: -
d_gene: -
v_gene: TRBV6-1
j_gene: TRBJ1-2
CDR3aa: CASSEGHPTALYGYTF
CDR3nt: TGTGCCAGCAGTGAGGGACACCCAACTGCCCTTTATGGCTACACCTTC

abundance: -
d_gene: TRBD2
v_gene: TRBV19
j_gene: TRBJ2-3
CDR3aa: CATSRWTSGATDTQYF
CDR3nt: TGTGCCACGAGCCGCTGGACTAGCGGGGCTACCGATACGCAGTATTTT

abundance: -
d_gene: TRBD2
v_gene: TRBV27
j_gene: TRBJ2-7
CDR3aa: CASSSGTSGRSEQYF
CDR3nt: TGTGCCAGCAGTTCCGGGACTAGCGGGAGGAGCGAGCAGTACTTC

abundance: -
d_gene: TRBD1
v_gene: TRBV19
j_gene: TRBJ2-7
CDR3aa: CASSRWTGYEQYF
CDR3nt: TGTGCCAGTAGTAGATGGACAGGGTACGAGCAGTACTTC

abundance: -
d_gene: -
v_gene: TRBV4-1
j_gene: TRBJ2-7
CDR3aa: CASSQDQRVGTYEQYF
CDR3nt: TGCGCCAGCAGCCAAGATCAGAGGGTGGGGACCTACGAGCAGTACTTC

abundance: -
d_gene: -
v_gene: TRBV29-1
j_gene: TRBJ2-7
CDR3aa: CSASESSYEQYF
CDR3nt: TGCAGCGCCTCAGAGAGCTCCTACGAGCAGTACTTC

abundance: -
d_gene: -
v_gene: TRBV7-9
j_gene: TRBJ2-1
CDR3aa: CASSLGWVRTIEQFF
CDR3nt: TGTGCCAGCAGCTTAGGGTGGGTCAGGACGATTGAGCAGTTCTTC

abundance: -
d_gene: -
v_gene: TRBV28
j_gene: TRBJ2-1
CDR3aa: CASSLTYGEQFF
CDR3nt: TGTGCCAGCAGTTTAACGTATGGTGAGCAGTTCTTC

abundance: -
d_gene: -
v_gene: TRBV11-3
j_gene: TRBJ2-1
CDR3aa: CASTHQGGQVTNNEQFF
CDR3nt: TGTGCCAGCACCCACCAGGGAGGACAGGTGACGAACAATGAGCAGTTCTTC

abundance: -
d_gene: -
v_gene: TRBV5-8
j_gene: TRBJ1-1
CDR3aa: CASSLRGRGEAFF
CDR3nt: TGTGCCAGCAGCTTGCGGGGGAGGGGTGAAGCTTTCTTT

abundance: -
d_gene: -
v_gene: TRBV25-1
j_gene: TRBJ2-7
CDR3aa: CASSESGNPYEQYF
CDR3nt: TGTGCCAGCAGTGAATCGGGGAACCCCTACGAGCAGTACTTC

abundance: -
d_gene: -
v_gene: TRBV7-9
j_gene: TRBJ2-7
CDR3aa: CASSSIIYEQYF
CDR3nt: TGTGCCAGCAGCTCCATTATATACGAGCAGTACTTC

abundance: -
d_gene: TRBD2
v_gene: TRBV11-2
j_gene: TRBJ2-3
CDR3aa: CASSQTLAGASTDTQYF
CDR3nt: TGTGCCAGCAGTCAAACACTAGCGGGAGCTAGCACAGATACGCAGTATTTT

abundance: -
d_gene: -
v_gene: TRBV28
j_gene: TRBJ1-4
CDR3aa: CASSLVSGFEKLFF
CDR3nt: TGTGCCAGCAGTTTAGTATCAGGGTTTGAAAAACTGTTTTTT

abundance: -
d_gene: -
v_gene: TRBV5-4
j_gene: TRBJ1-2
CDR3aa: CASSQDLTNYGYTF
CDR3nt: TGCGCCAGCAGCCAAGACCTCACTAACTATGGCTACACCTTC

abundance: -
d_gene: TRBD1
v_gene: TRBV19
j_gene: TRBJ2-1
CDR3aa: CASDRGDNEQFF
CDR3nt: TGTGCCAGTGACAGGGGAGACAATGAGCAGTTCTTC

abundance: -
d_gene: TRBD1
v_gene: TRBV5-5
j_gene: TRBJ1-1
CDR3aa: CASSPEGTENTEAFF
CDR3nt: TGTGCCAGCAGCCCGGAGGGGACAGAGAACACTGAAGCTTTCTTT

abundance: -
d_gene: TRBD2
v_gene: TRBV4-1
j_gene: TRBJ2-7
CDR3aa: CASSQEMRTSAYEQYF
CDR3nt: TGCGCCAGCAGCCAAGAGATGCGGACTAGCGCTTACGAGCAGTACTTC